Listed here are 30 T cell receptor beta chains from one sample, sequenced in a study of T and B cells in COVID-19 patients. Multiplex PCR with BIOMED2 TRB-A/B primer pools amplified TRB rearrangements. MiXCR, run by TCRdb on the multiplex PCR reads, gives a single entry per CDR3 protein. The table includes 4,500 to 6,000 distinct CDR3 sequences, 30% to 40% detected once. Each TRB amplification used roughly 220-550 ng of genomic DNA from blood. The specimen was blood. The origin of the receptors is a human donor who had recovered from COVID-19.

The chain joins TRBV12-3 or TRBV12-4 to TRBJ1-3; 8 positions agree with TRBD1. J was trimmed by 4 bases and V by 3 bases; bases with no gene match: 8. The CDR3 extends over 16 amino acids. The DNA for the CDR3 is TGTGCCAGCAGTTTTGGCAGGGGGCGTCCGGGAAACACCATATATTTT. Protein: CASSFGRGRPGNTIYF.

J is TRBJ2-1 and V is TRBV18; the match to TRBD2 covers 10 bases. Looked up from germline, CDR1 is KGHSH and CDR2 is LQKENI. Germline trimming cut 2 bases from V and 4 bases from J; bases unmatched to any gene: 11. The CDR3 totals 18 residues. CDR3 nucleotides: TGTGCCAGCTCACCAATCCCCGGGACTAGCGTTTCTTACAATGAGCAGTTCTTC. As protein: CASSPIPGTSVSYNEQFF.

This clonotype was seen a handful of times. The chain carries TRBV5-6 and TRBJ1-2; tentatively, D is TRBD1 (5 bases). Trimming cost V 7 bases and J 6 bases, with 19 bases left between them. The germline gives CDR1 SGHDT, CDR2 YYEEEE. CDR3 length: 14 amino acids. The DNA of the CDR3 is TGTGCCAGCGCCCGGGACCCAGACGTTGATGGCTACACCTTC. Translated, it gives CASARDPDVDGYTF.

V is TRBV4-3 and J is TRBJ2-7, with 8 bases fitting TRBD2. With V trimmed by 1 base and J by 2 bases, 1 base remained unmatched. The germline V gene encodes CDR1 LGHNA and CDR2 YSLEER. This CDR3 has 14 amino acids. As DNA, the CDR3 is TGCGCCAGCAGCCAAGTGGGACTAGCCTACGAGCAGTACTTC. This sequence encodes CASSQVGLAYEQYF.

For this clonotype: This could be a read error, since a much larger clone is one nucleotide away. The chain carries TRBV6-2 or TRBV6-3 and TRBJ2-6; D is unresolved. The V end was cut by 4 bases, the J end by 0 bases, with 7 bases between. This CDR3 has 15 amino acids. Germline CDR1 MNHEY, CDR2 SVGEGT. The CDR3 DNA reads TGTGCCAGCAGTTGGACGGTCTCTGGGGCCAACGTCCTGACTTTC. It translates to CASSWTVSGANVLTF.

The J gene is TRBJ2-7, the V gene TRBV13, with TRBD2 matching 10 bases. The CDR3 consists of 16 residues. Germline CDR1 PRHDT, CDR2 FYEKMQ (reference sequence). Trimming took 5 bases from V and 6 from J; bases not matched to a gene: 13. The CDR3 DNA sequence: TGTGCCAGCAGCCTCGCCGGAGCAGCGGGAGGGGGCGAGCAGTACTTC. It yields the protein CASSLAGAAGGGEQYF.

This rearrangement joins TRBV20-1 to TRBJ1-6, with a weak D call TRBD1 (5 bases). CDR3 length equals 14 residues. V gave up 3 bases and J gave up 7 bases, with 13 bases separating them. Germline V gene data show CDR1 as DFQATT and CDR2 as SNEGSKA (reference sequence). CDR3 loop: CSASGTGPNSPLHF. CDR3 sequence (DNA): TGCAGTGCTAGTGGGACGGGCCCAAATTCACCCCTCCACTTT.

This clonotype was observed a few times. This sequence joins TRBV6-1 and TRBJ2-1; a possible D gene is TRBD2 (6 bases). Germline V gene sequence: CDR1 MNHNS, CDR2 SASEGT. This CDR3 has 14 amino acids. Trimming stripped 6 bases from V and 2 bases from J, with 11 bases between. This chain's CDR3 is CASSRERTYNEQFF. The CDR3 region has the DNA TGTGCCAGCAGCCGGGAGAGGACCTACAATGAGCAGTTCTTC.

Written as DNA, the CDR3 is TGTGCCAGCTCACCACTGGAGACACTTTACACCGGGGAGCTGTTTTTT. Translating it yields CASSPLETLYTGELFF. The J gene is TRBJ2-2, the V gene TRBV18; D is undetermined. The CDR3 length is 16 residues. Trimming left V 1 base short and J 3 bases short, with 12 bases between. CDR1 and CDR2 from the germline V gene are KGHSH and LQKENI.

Points on this clonotype: A clone one base away is much larger, so this may be a read error. This chain joins TRBV29-1 and TRBJ2-1; possible D gene TRBD2, 5 bases. Trimming stripped 6 bases from V and 7 bases from J, with 16 bases between. The CDR3 has 13 amino acids. Germline CDR1 is SQVTM and CDR2 is ANQGSEA. The DNA of the CDR3 is TGCAGCGTCCACCCGGTGGGCGGGAATGAGCAGTTCTTC. Translated: CSVHPVGGNEQFF.

This chain uses TRBV28 with TRBJ2-7; D tentatively fits TRBD1 or TRBD2 (5 bases each). The V and J ends lost 5 bases and 2 bases respectively, with 16 bases between them. Germline loops: CDR1 MDHEN, CDR2 SYDVKM. This CDR3 has 15 amino acids. The CDR3, as DNA: TGTGCCAGCAGTCCTGGGGGTGATCATGCCTACGAGCAGTACTTC. Protein product: CASSPGGDHAYEQYF. Full variable domain (rest looked up from reference TRBV28 and TRBJ2-7): DVKVTQSSRYLVKRTGEKVFLECVQDMDHENMFWYRQDPGLGLRLIYFSYDVKMKEKGDIPEGYSVSREKKERFSLILESASTNQTSMYLCASSPGGDHAYEQYFGPGTRLTVT.

This clonotype has a handful of counts. The V and J genes are TRBV6-5 and TRBJ2-2, with no clear D. V lost 2 bases to trimming and J lost 0 bases, with 7 bases between them. Germline CDR1 and CDR2: MNHEY and SVGAGI. The CDR3 is 15 amino acids. CDR3 amino acids: CASSYGLTNTGELFF. In nucleotides, the CDR3 is TGTGCCAGCAGTTACGGTCTGACGAACACCGGGGAGCTGTTTTTT.

In its sample, this clonotype is medium-sized (0.01 to 0.1%). V and J are TRBV29-1 and TRBJ1-2; possibly TRBD1 for D (6 bases). This CDR3 comprises 16 residues. Trimming shortened V by 4 bases and J by 4 bases, and 22 bases separated the two germline ends. Germline assignment: CDR1 SQVTM and CDR2 ANQGSEA. CDR3 loop: CSVVGVGGLIGYGYTF. CDR3 sequence (DNA): TGCAGCGTTGTGGGAGTAGGGGGGCTGATCGGCTATGGCTACACCTTC.

This clonotype was seen more than once but under ten times. The chain recombines TRBV18 with TRBJ2-7; TRBD1 matches 9 bases. Germline CDR1 reads KGHSH; CDR2 reads LQKENI. The CDR3 spans 13 residues. The trim removed 3 bases at V and 6 bases at J, leaving 3 bases unmatched. The chain's CDR3 is CASSPLDRGEQYF. The CDR3 DNA sequence: TGTGCCAGCTCACCTTTGGACAGGGGCGAGCAGTACTTC.

This rearrangement joins TRBV5-6 to TRBJ2-5; D is undetermined. This CDR3 spans 14 amino acids. Germline CDR1 and CDR2: SGHDT and YYEEEE. V lost 7 bases and J lost 5, with 18 bases in between. CDR3 residues: CASSPPASWETQYF. CDR3 in DNA: TGTGCCAGCTCTCCCCCGGCTAGTTGGGAGACCCAGTACTTC.

A few counts support this clonotype. The chain links TRBV12-3 or TRBV12-4 to TRBJ2-1; the match to TRBD1 covers 8 bases. V shed 2 bases and J 14 bases; nucleotides not matched to a gene: 5. This CDR3 comprises 12 residues. The CDR3 DNA sequence: TGTGCCAGCAGTTTACCGGACAGGGTCGAGTTCTTC. This codes for CASSLPDRVEFF.

The gene calls are TRBV27 and TRBJ2-2, with TRBD2 identical over 12 bases. The CDR3 has 18 residues. V shed 1 base, J shed 3 bases, and the junction held 6 bases outside the gene matches. CDR1 and CDR2 from the germline V gene are MNHEY and SMNVEV (reference sequence). The CDR3 DNA is TGTGCCAGCAGTTTATTCAGGCTAGCGGGAGGGGACACCGGGGAGCTGTTTTTT. Amino acid sequence: CASSLFRLAGGDTGELFF.

This chain joins TRBV7-6 and TRBJ2-1; tentative D call: TRBD1 (5 bases). The CDR3 runs 15 residues. Trimming cost V 1 base and J 2 bases, with 9 bases left between them. Germline CDR1 reads SGHVS; CDR2 reads FNYEAQ. CDR3 residues: CASSLEPGPYNEQFF. DNA of the CDR3: TGTGCCAGCAGCTTAGAACCAGGGCCCTACAATGAGCAGTTCTTC.

In its sample, this clonotype ranks as large. The CDR3 bases are TGTGCCAGCAGCCGTCAGGGGAACTACGAGCAGTACTTC. Translated: CASSRQGNYEQYF. The chain links TRBV12-3 or TRBV12-4 to TRBJ2-7; possible D gene TRBD1, 6 bases. The CDR3 spans 13 residues. Deletions cut 6 bases from V and 3 bases from J, with 12 bases between.

To note about this clonotype: A much larger clone differs from this one at a single base, so this may be a read error. The chain joins TRBV29-1 to TRBJ1-1; a weak D match, TRBD1 (6 bases). The CDR3 is made up of 15 amino acids. From germline, CDR1 is SQVTM and CDR2 ANQGSEA. In DNA, the CDR3 is TGCAGCGTTGGAGGGTGGGGGGCGATGGACACTCAAGCTTTCTTT. It encodes CSVGGWGAMDTQAFF.

This clonotype is judged medium-sized (0.01 to 0.1%). The chain carries TRBV19 and TRBJ2-1; D might be TRBD1 (5 bases). This CDR3 is built from 13 residues. Germline loops: CDR1 LNHDA, CDR2 SQIVND (reference sequence). V was cut by 3 bases and J by 6 bases, with 9 bases left in between. CDR3 amino acids: CASSILDSNEQFF. The DNA for the CDR3 is TGTGCCAGTAGTATTTTAGACAGCAATGAGCAGTTCTTC. The full variable domain, completed using reference TRBV19 and TRBJ2-1, is DGGITQSPKYLFRKEGQNVTLSCEQNLNHDAMYWYRQDPGQGLRLIYYSQIVNDFQKGDIAEGYSVSREKKESFPLTVTSAQKNPTAFYLCASSILDSNEQFFGPGTRLTVL.

The chain links TRBV27 to TRBJ1-6; D might be TRBD1 (6 bases). Between the trimmed V and J ends, which lost 4 bases and 16 bases, there was a span of 11 bases. The CDR3 is 11 residues long. CDR1 and CDR2 from the germline V gene are MNHEY and SMNVEV (reference sequence). CDR3 protein: CASSYQDSLHF. DNA of the CDR3: TGTGCCAGCAGTTACCAGGACAGTCTCCACTTT.

The gene calls are TRBV30 and TRBJ1-3; unclear D gene. Trimming removed 4 bases from V and 0 bases from J, with 7 bases in between. The CDR3 runs to 13 residues. CDR1 and CDR2 (germline): GTSNPN, SVGIG (reference sequence). DNA of the CDR3: TGTGCCTGGATAGGAGGCTCTGGAAACACCATATATTTT. As protein: CAWIGGSGNTIYF. The entire variable domain, with the rest obtained from reference TRBV30 and TRBJ1-3, is as follows: SQTIHQWPATLVQPVGSPLSLECTVEGTSNPNLYWYRQAAGRGLQLLFYSVGIGQISSEVPQNLSASRPQDRQFILSSKKLLLSDSGFYLCAWIGGSGNTIYFGEGSWLTVV.

By its share, this clonotype is medium-sized. The gene calls are TRBV29-1 and TRBJ2-1, with TRBD2 identical over 9 bases. The CDR3 has 14 residues. The junction had 3 bases not matched to a gene; V was cut back by 6 bases and J by 0 bases. CDR1 is SQVTM, CDR2 ANQGSEA, per germline. This CDR3 reads CSVVAGVSYNEQFF. The CDR3 nucleotides are TGCAGCGTGGTAGCGGGGGTCTCCTACAATGAGCAGTTCTTC.

By proportion, this clonotype is medium-sized. The genes are TRBV29-1 and TRBJ2-3, with TRBD2 matching 11 bases. The junction had 4 bases not matched to a gene; V was cut back by 5 bases and J by 0 bases. Germline CDR1 SQVTM, CDR2 ANQGSEA. The CDR3 consists of 15 residues. The CDR3 DNA is TGCAGCGTTACCGGACTAGCGGGCAGCACAGATACGCAGTATTTT. Protein sequence: CSVTGLAGSTDTQYF.

CDR3 coding DNA: TGTGCCAGCAGTTACCAGCGCCCGGCCATGAACACTGAAGCTTTCTTT. Translation: CASSYQRPAMNTEAFF. This chain links TRBV6-5 with TRBJ1-1, with D uncertain. V gave up 2 bases and J gave up 0 bases, with 13 bases separating them. CDR3 size: 16 residues. Germline V gene data show CDR1 as MNHEY and CDR2 as SVGAGI.

This clonotype is medium-sized (0.01 to 0.1%) by share. This chain joins TRBV30 and TRBJ2-2, with 9 positions matching TRBD2. Germline loops: CDR1 GTSNPN, CDR2 SVGIG (reference sequence). V gave up 4 bases and J gave up 1 base; unmatched junction bases: 7. This CDR3 contains 16 residues. This chain's CDR3 is CAWISTTSGNTGELFF. The CDR3 nucleotides read TGTGCCTGGATCTCGACGACTAGCGGGAACACCGGGGAGCTGTTTTTT. The variable domain in full, with the rest retrieved from reference TRBV30 and TRBJ2-2, is SQTIHQWPATLVQPVGSPLSLECTVEGTSNPNLYWYRQAAGRGLQLLFYSVGIGQISSEVPQNLSASRPQDRQFILSSKKLLLSDSGFYLCAWISTTSGNTGELFFGEGSRLTVL.

V usage is TRBV30 and J usage is TRBJ2-5; 7 bases agree with TRBD2. The CDR3 runs to 14 residues. Germline V lookup: CDR1 GTSNPN, CDR2 SVGIG (reference sequence). J gave up 2 bases and V 5 bases, and 8 bases lay outside the gene matches. CDR3: CAWGSAGEQETQYF. The CDR3 DNA sequence: TGTGCCTGGGGATCCGCGGGGGAACAAGAGACCCAGTACTTC.

This clonotype was detected a few times. The chain carries TRBV6-1 and TRBJ2-7; 11 nucleotides match TRBD1. Losses at the gene ends were 6 bases for V and 3 bases for J; bases not matched to a gene: 7. CDR3 size: 15 residues. In germline, CDR1 is MNHNS, CDR2 SASEGT. CDR3 sequence reads: CASRHGGTGGYEQYF. CDR3 DNA: TGTGCCAGCAGACACGGGGGGACAGGGGGCTACGAGCAGTACTTC.

V is TRBV18 and J is TRBJ1-5, with 8 bases that match TRBD1. The ends lost 6 bases at V and 6 bases at J; junction bases unmatched: 7. Germline V gives CDR1 KGHSH, CDR2 LQKENI. The CDR3 spans 14 residues. CDR3 bases: TGTGCCAGCTCGTCGACAGGGGAGACTCAGCCCCAGCATTTT. Its protein product is CASSSTGETQPQHF.